The source of this T cell receptor (beta chain) is a study of chemoradiotherapy in HPV16-positive cancers. V gave up 3 bases and J gave up 1 base, with 6 bases separating them. The CDR3 runs to 13 residues. Looked up from germline, CDR1 is SEHNR and CDR2 is FQNEAQ (reference sequence). Comments on this clone: What it binds is not known.

Only in-frame clones appear in the TCRdb table, and some are missing; sequencing was by immunoSEQ multiplex PCR. The profile covers roughly 5,800 clones, with 73% appearing a single time and about a tenth taken by the ten largest. The study, taken as a whole, reports: Non-HPV-specific T cells did not expand in tumors during treatment, whereas candidate HPV-specific clones and E7-related motifs did.

This receptor was obtained from a human donor with HPV-associated anogenital cancer. This chain uses TRBV7-9 with TRBJ1-1; possible D gene TRBD1, 6 bases. This material was collected from a patient who underwent chemoradiotherapy. The CDR3 DNA follows: TGTGCCAGCAGCTTGGGACAGAACACTGAAGCTTTCTTT. Amino acid sequence: CASSLGQNTEAFF.